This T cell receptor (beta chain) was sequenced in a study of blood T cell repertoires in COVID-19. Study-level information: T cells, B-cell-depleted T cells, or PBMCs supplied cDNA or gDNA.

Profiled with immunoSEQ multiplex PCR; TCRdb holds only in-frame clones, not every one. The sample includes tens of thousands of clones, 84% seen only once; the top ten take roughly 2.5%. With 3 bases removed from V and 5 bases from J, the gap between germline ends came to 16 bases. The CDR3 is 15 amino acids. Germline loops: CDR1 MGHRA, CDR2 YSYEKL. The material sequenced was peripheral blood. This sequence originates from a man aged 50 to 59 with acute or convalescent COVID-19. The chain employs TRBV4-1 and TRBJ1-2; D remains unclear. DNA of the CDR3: TGCGCCAGCAGCCAGCCCATGTCGGGGAGGTATGGCTACACCTTC. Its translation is CASSQPMSGRYGYTF.